This T cell receptor beta chain emerged from a study of graft-versus-host responses after intestinal transplantation (dated by TCRdb to 2020 to 2022). Looking at the study overall: The transplants that recipients got were multivisceral, liver-intestinal, or isolated intestinal. Graft-versus-host and host-versus-graft alloreactive T cell clones were tracked in the graft, circulation and bone marrow after intestinal transplantation using bulk TCR-beta CDR3 sequencing. A peak of at least 4% donor T cells among recipient peripheral blood mononuclear cells was the definition used for donor T cell macrochimerism. To identify alloreactive clones, pre-transplant mixed lymphocyte reaction products were sequenced and compared with unstimulated pre-transplant donor and recipient T cells. Of the 20 to 30 intestinal transplant recipients enrolled in the cohort, one of whom was a retransplant, a few patients without pretransplant specimens were excluded. Instead of going to the commercial service, samples from three later patients were sequenced in-house on an Illumina MiSeq and processed with MiXCR. All recipients received anti-thymocyte globulin induction followed by maintenance tacrolimus and steroids for around three years. Summary of the overall study and its limitations: In patients with donor T cell macrochimerism, the allografts had high GvH to HvG T cell clonal ratios. Early after transplant, peak levels of circulating GvH clones were associated with declines in HvG clones. Conclusions were limited by the relatively low number and heterogeneity of intestinal transplant patients. GvH clones turned up in recipient bone marrow, with some appearing earlier in ileal mucosa or blood, a pattern consistent with an intestinal mucosal origin.

About this clone: This clone's antigen is unknown. No base qualities exist here, and no much larger clone lies one base off it.

This specimen's time point label, interpreted: cells obtained before transplantation from donor or recipient. CD3+CD4+ and CD3+CD8+ populations were FACS-sorted from unstimulated pre-transplant donor and recipient cells taken from spleen or lymph nodes. The library was built by means of the immunoSEQ multiplex PCR assay. For most patients, genomic DNA was isolated using the Qiagen DNeasy Blood and Tissue Kit and was shipped frozen to Adaptive Biotechnologies for TCR sequencing. Adaptive Biotechnologies carried out high-throughput TCR-beta CDR3 sequencing of genomic DNA for most patients. The authors processed their data as follows. Adaptive's ImmunoSEQ software supplied the TCR sequencing data for around 19 patients, while MiXCR and VDJtools were used to process a few other patients. CD4 versus CD8 sorting errors were corrected by removing sequences found in both subsets at a frequency ratio below 5:1. CDR3 nucleotide sequences shared between donor and recipient were removed because the origin of such sequences could not be assigned. At least 2-fold expansion over unstimulated cells and a minimum CFSE-low frequency of 0.002% (template counts) or 0.001% (read counts) were required for clones to be classified as alloreactive. Clones were considered mappable if detected in sequenced pre-transplant spleen, lymph node, or MLR CFSE-low populations of the donor or recipient. The cumulative frequency of alloreactive clones was calculated as a percentage of all sequences, weighted by copy number. In its TCRdb copy, this immuneACCESS table keeps in-frame sequences only and misses some clones. Where compared with another copy, unresolved V genes explain less than half of these, and the others have no known cause. V and J calls and clone size are given by that table; D and trimming were obtained from the DNA. Counted in this sample were more than 65,000 clones; approximately 90% of them appeared once. Of the sample, about 8% falls within the top ten clones.

Trimming removed 3 bases from V and 6 bases from J; the gene matches leave 21 bases unexplained. From the cysteine up to the phenylalanine, the CDR3 has a length of 20 residues. CDR3 DNA is the only sequence kept; it has 60 bases, read in frame from the first base. From a lookup of the germline V gene, CDR1 and CDR2 are SQVTM and ANQGSEA. This chain joins TRBV29-1 to TRBJ2-1, and TRBD2 matches 12 of the central bases. This clonotype originated in a human donor who was the organ donor for an intestinal transplant. The sequences come from unstimulated CD8+ T cells sorted from spleen or lymph node cells, collected before transplant. The CDR3 loop reads CSVEGIIGASGRDGVNEQFF. The DNA sequence is as follows: TGCAGCGTTGAGGGCATTATCGGGGCTAGCGGGAGGGACGGGGTCAATGAGCAGTTCTTC.